Below, one T cell receptor (beta chain) is given with its context. This specimen comes from a study of regulatory T cells in long-lasting Graves disease. V was cut by 7 bases and J by 4 bases, with 13 bases left in between. Germline values: CDR1 DFQATT, CDR2 SNEGSKA (reference sequence). This CDR3 has 12 amino acids. The time point was: persistent/refractory GD, antithyroid drugs over 5 years with positive TRAb. The TCR library was prepared using RNA isolated from PBMCs. Libraries of TCR beta came from iRepertoire HTBI primers plus Arm-PCR of CDR3 regions. TCRdb recomputed calls from the multiplex PCR reads with MiXCR, one row per CDR3 protein. The table shows around 300,000 distinct CDR3 sequences, with roughly a fifth occurring only once.

The clonotype was recovered from a female donor with Graves disease. The material sequenced was peripheral blood mononuclear cells (PBMCs), taken when the disease was refractory, from a patient treated with antithyroid drugs. This sequence joins TRBV20-1 and TRBJ1-2; the D gene is possibly TRBD1 (5 bases). CDR3 nucleotide sequence: TGCAGTGAACCAGGGTCTGCCTATGGCTACACCTTC. Translation gives CSEPGSAYGYTF.